Listed below are T cell receptor beta chains from one sample, sequenced in a study of OX40 agonist ivuxolimab in advanced cancers. Sequencing was performed with immunoSEQ multiplex PCR; in TCRdb, only in-frame clones are kept and a portion is missing. The sample yields roughly 91,000 clones, around nine tenths seen once. The sample here was CD4+ or CD8+ T cells sorted from blood, taken in a trial of the OX40 agonist ivuxolimab. Every receptor here comes from an adult with an advanced solid tumor such as melanoma, head and neck, liver or kidney cancer. The CDR3 runs from the conserved cysteine through the conserved F or W. D genes are given only for firm matches. Not all rows give a size; the values are once, few, many and, for expanded clones, a class.

clone_size: .
cdr3_length: 16
j_call: TRBJ1-2
v_call: TRBV30
d_call: .
cdr3_nt: TGTGCCTGGAGTGTTGGAGGCGGGAACAGGGTTTTTGGCTACACCTTC
cdr3_aa: CAWSVGGGNRVFGYTF

clone_size: .
cdr3_length: 17
j_call: TRBJ1-6
v_call: TRBV13
d_call: .
cdr3_nt: TGTGCCAGCAGCTATGGGACCGGTGGGCCCTATAATTCACCCCTCCACTTT
cdr3_aa: CASSYGTGGPYNSPLHF

clone_size: .
cdr3_length: 15
j_call: TRBJ1-2
v_call: TRBV19
d_call: .
cdr3_nt: TGTGCCAGTAGTTCCCTACAGGCCTCTAACTATGGCTACACCTTC
cdr3_aa: CASSSLQASNYGYTF

clone_size: .
cdr3_length: 15
j_call: TRBJ2-5
v_call: TRBV7-2
d_call: .
cdr3_nt: TGTGCCAGCAGCTTAGCCGGACAGAATCAAGAGACCCAGTACTTC
cdr3_aa: CASSLAGQNQETQYF

clone_size: few
cdr3_length: 14
j_call: TRBJ1-1
v_call: TRBV7-2
d_call: .
cdr3_nt: TGTGCCAGCAGCTTAAGGGCTGGGGAAACTGAAGCTTTCTTT
cdr3_aa: CASSLRAGETEAFF

clone_size: .
cdr3_length: 16
j_call: TRBJ1-6
v_call: TRBV28
d_call: .
cdr3_nt: TGTGCCAGCAGTTTTTGGTCCGAGGGCCTTAATTCACCCCTCCACTTT
cdr3_aa: CASSFWSEGLNSPLHF

clone_size: .
cdr3_length: 14
j_call: TRBJ1-2
v_call: TRBV6-5
d_call: TRBD1
cdr3_nt: TGTGCCAGCAGAGGGACAGGAAAAATCTATGGCTACACCTTC
cdr3_aa: CASRGTGKIYGYTF

clone_size: .
cdr3_length: 13
j_call: TRBJ1-5
v_call: TRBV30
d_call: .
cdr3_nt: TGTGCCTGGAGTACTAGGGTTCAGGGGCCCCAGCATTTT
cdr3_aa: CAWSTRVQGPQHF

clone_size: .
cdr3_length: 14
j_call: TRBJ2-3
v_call: TRBV5-1
d_call: .
cdr3_nt: TGCGCCAGCAGCTTGGAACAGATCACAGATACGCAGTATTTT
cdr3_aa: CASSLEQITDTQYF

clone_size: few
cdr3_length: 15
j_call: TRBJ1-6
v_call: TRBV6-5
d_call: .
cdr3_nt: TGTGCCAGCCGGAGGACCGGCTCCTATAATTCACCCCTCCACTTT
cdr3_aa: CASRRTGSYNSPLHF

clone_size: once
cdr3_length: 13
j_call: TRBJ1-5
v_call: TRBV6-6
d_call: .
cdr3_nt: TGTGCCAGCAGGAGTACAGGCAATCAGCCCCAGCATTTT
cdr3_aa: CASRSTGNQPQHF

clone_size: .
cdr3_length: 14
j_call: TRBJ2-7
v_call: TRBV4-2
d_call: .
cdr3_nt: TGTGCCAGCAGCCATGTCACGGGGTCCTACGAGCAGTACTTC
cdr3_aa: CASSHVTGSYEQYF

clone_size: .
cdr3_length: 15
j_call: TRBJ1-6
v_call: TRBV6-5
d_call: .
cdr3_nt: TGTGCCAGCAGTGCAACCGAGACCGCTGATTCACCCCTCCACTTT
cdr3_aa: CASSATETADSPLHF

clone_size: .
cdr3_length: 15
j_call: TRBJ2-2
v_call: TRBV18
d_call: .
cdr3_nt: TGTGCCAGCTCACCACGACAGTCGAACACCGGGGAGCTGTTTTTT
cdr3_aa: CASSPRQSNTGELFF

clone_size: .
cdr3_length: 15
j_call: TRBJ2-1
v_call: TRBV6-1
d_call: .
cdr3_nt: TGTGCCAGCAGTGAAATGCACACCTCCTTTTTTGAGCAGTTCTTC
cdr3_aa: CASSEMHTSFFEQFF

clone_size: .
cdr3_length: 15
j_call: TRBJ1-1
v_call: TRBV25-1
d_call: .
cdr3_nt: TGTGCCAGCAGTGAATCGACAGCAAAGAACACTGAAGCTTTCTTT
cdr3_aa: CASSESTAKNTEAFF

clone_size: .
cdr3_length: 13
j_call: TRBJ1-2
v_call: TRBV28
d_call: .
cdr3_nt: TGTGCCAGCCGCCGTTCGGGCTCCTATGGCTACACCTTC
cdr3_aa: CASRRSGSYGYTF

clone_size: .
cdr3_length: 16
j_call: TRBJ2-5
v_call: TRBV4-1
d_call: .
cdr3_nt: TGCGCCAGCAGCCAAGAGGGGGGCGCTAGACCCGAGACCCAGTACTTC
cdr3_aa: CASSQEGGARPETQYF

clone_size: .
cdr3_length: 13
j_call: TRBJ1-6
v_call: TRBV30
d_call: TRBD1
cdr3_nt: TGTGCCTGGACCGGACAGGGCGGTTCACCCCTCCACTTT
cdr3_aa: CAWTGQGGSPLHF